These T cell receptor beta chains were read from a single sample in a study of shared clonotypes between healthy human individuals. TCRdb's table, derived via immunoSEQ multiplex PCR, lists solely in-frame clones and lacks some. The sample records approximately 640,000 clones, around 72% being singletons. The specimen was memory CD4+ T cells sorted from blood. The receptors come from a woman aged 25 to 39 in good health. CDR3s include the opening cysteine and the closing phenylalanine or tryptophan. The D gene is left open where the match is weak.

D gene: TRBD2; J gene: TRBJ2-3; V gene: TRBV4-1; CDR3 protein: CASSGSGSVTQYF
D gene: .; J gene: TRBJ2-2; V gene: TRBV5-1; CDR3 protein: CASRYIGGAANTGELFF
D gene: .; J gene: TRBJ2-7; V gene: TRBV27; CDR3 protein: CASSLNWGSSEQYF
D gene: .; J gene: TRBJ2-7; V gene: TRBV5-1; CDR3 protein: CASSFSAGDEQYF
D gene: TRBD2; J gene: TRBJ2-1; V gene: TRBV4-2; CDR3 protein: CASSQRRGGSGEQFF
D gene: .; J gene: TRBJ2-5; V gene: TRBV5-1; CDR3 protein: CASSSRGGEGETQYF
D gene: TRBD1; J gene: TRBJ2-2; V gene: TRBV10-3; CDR3 protein: CAIKGQGKTGELFF
D gene: TRBD2; J gene: TRBJ2-1; V gene: TRBV19; CDR3 protein: CASSPVSGKGIEQFF
D gene: TRBD2; J gene: TRBJ2-5; V gene: TRBV2; CDR3 protein: CASRPGLAGTLQETQYF
D gene: TRBD2; J gene: TRBJ2-3; V gene: TRBV4-2; CDR3 protein: CASSQDGGLAGTTDTQYF
D gene: .; J gene: TRBJ1-4; V gene: TRBV5-1; CDR3 protein: CASSGGVGEKLFF
D gene: .; J gene: TRBJ2-1; V gene: TRBV5-1; CDR3 protein: CASSFSVSSYNEQFF
D gene: TRBD2; J gene: TRBJ2-1; V gene: TRBV7-6; CDR3 protein: CASSPGGVWGEQFF
D gene: TRBD2; J gene: TRBJ2-2; V gene: TRBV27; CDR3 protein: CASSLFREGGLFF
D gene: .; J gene: TRBJ1-1; V gene: TRBV6-5; CDR3 protein: CASSYSNTVNTEAFF
D gene: .; J gene: TRBJ2-7; V gene: TRBV10-2; CDR3 protein: CASTGTALSYEQYF
D gene: TRBD2; J gene: TRBJ2-1; V gene: TRBV11-2; CDR3 protein: CASSLVGLAGGGNEQFF
D gene: .; J gene: TRBJ2-3; V gene: TRBV6-1; CDR3 protein: CASSRMTSSPDTQYF
D gene: .; J gene: TRBJ2-1; V gene: TRBV9; CDR3 protein: CASSVIPGNEQFF
D gene: TRBD1; J gene: TRBJ2-1; V gene: TRBV5-1; CDR3 protein: CASSLGDRSNEQFF
D gene: .; J gene: TRBJ1-2; V gene: TRBV9; CDR3 protein: CASSVGVGGYTF
D gene: TRBD2; J gene: TRBJ2-7; V gene: TRBV27; CDR3 protein: CASSSDRDYTIEQYF
D gene: .; J gene: TRBJ2-1; V gene: TRBV19; CDR3 protein: CASSIQGSSYNEQFF